One sample yielded the 14 T cell receptor beta chains listed below, sequenced in a study of blood T cell repertoires in COVID-19 (dated by TCRdb to 2018 to 2020). Libraries were constructed by the immunoSEQ multiplex PCR assay. The source is immuneACCESS, and TCRdb retained only in-frame sequences with V and J called. Part of the clones is not carried over; for the studies checked, unresolved V genes explain less than half of this, and the remainder is unexplained. The sample includes about 190,000 clones, with 80% to 85% observed a single time. Together, the top ten hold approximately 5.4% of the sample. The sequenced sample was peripheral blood. The receptors originated from a woman aged 25 to 39 with acute or convalescent COVID-19.

This sequence joins TRBV5-1 and TRBJ2-6; no clear D. Germline CDR1 is SGHRS and CDR2 is YFSETQ. The CDR3 sequence is 16 residues long. Trimming pared 0 bases from V and 0 bases from J, leaving 7 bases between. CDR3 loop: CASSLGPFSGANVLTF. The CDR3 region has the DNA TGCGCCAGCAGCTTGGGTCCGTTCTCTGGGGCCAACGTCCTGACTTTC.

This sequence joins TRBV19 and TRBJ1-5, with D perhaps matching TRBD1 (6 bases). Trimming pared 4 bases from V and 0 bases from J, leaving 19 bases between. Germline V gives CDR1 LNHDA, CDR2 SQIVND (reference sequence). The CDR3 loop spans 18 amino acids. The DNA of the CDR3 is TGTGCCAGTAGTACCGATAAAACAGGGATTTATAGCAATCAGCCCCAGCATTTT. Translated, it gives CASSTDKTGIYSNQPQHF.

The chain recombines TRBV7-2 with TRBJ2-3; 9 nucleotides line up with TRBD2. Germline assignment: CDR1 SGHTA and CDR2 FQGNSA. The CDR3 covers 15 residues. The trim removed 2 bases at V and 9 bases at J, leaving 9 bases unmatched. The chain's CDR3 is CASSLLAGARGTQYF. The CDR3 DNA follows: TGTGCCAGCAGCTTATTAGCGGGGGCCCGGGGAACGCAGTATTTT. The whole variable domain, filled in from reference TRBV7-2 and TRBJ2-3, reads GAGVSQSPSNKVTEKGKDVELRCDPISGHTALYWYRQSLGQGLEFLIYFQGNSAPDKSGLPSDRFSAERTGGSVSTLTIQRTQQEDSAVYLCASSLLAGARGTQYFGPGTRLTVL.

The rearrangement uses TRBV28 and TRBJ1-4, with 7 positions matching TRBD1. Unmatched junction bases numbered 5, after V lost 5 bases and J lost 2 bases. In germline, CDR1 is MDHEN, CDR2 SYDVKM. The CDR3 contains 15 residues. CDR3 loop: CASSTGTATNEKLFF. CDR3 bases: TGTGCCAGCAGTACCGGGACAGCCACTAATGAAAAACTGTTTTTT.

This clone was counted between two and nine times. The chain joins TRBV19 to TRBJ2-3; TRBD2 might be the D (5 bases). From germline, CDR1 is LNHDA and CDR2 SQIVND (reference sequence). The CDR3 totals 15 residues. The V and J ends lost 2 bases and 4 bases respectively, with 13 bases between them. DNA for the CDR3: TGTGCCAGTAGTATATCTGGCGCCGGGGCAGATACGCAGTATTTT. Translated: CASSISGAGADTQYF.

CDR3 nucleotide sequence: TGTGCCAGCAGCGAGACGGACAGAATGACCTCCTACGAGCAGTACTTC. As protein: CASSETDRMTSYEQYF. The chain carries TRBV28 and TRBJ2-7, with a tentative D call TRBD1 (6 bases). Germline CDR1 and CDR2: MDHEN and SYDVKM. Trimming removed 6 bases at V and 0 bases at J, with 18 bases between. The CDR3 has 16 residues.

The CDR3 bases are TGTGCCAGCAGCGGCCGGGAGGGTAGCGAGCAGTACTTC. Residues: CASSGREGSEQYF. V usage is TRBV5-5 and J usage is TRBJ2-7, with 8 bases fitting TRBD2. Losses at the gene ends were 4 bases for V and 6 bases for J; bases not matched to a gene: 6. The germline gives CDR1 SGHKS, CDR2 YYEKEE (reference sequence). This CDR3 comprises 13 residues.

V gene TRBV4-1 combines with J gene TRBJ1-5; 8 bases map to TRBD1. V trimming: 3 bases; J trimming: 2 bases; junction bases outside the gene matches: 3. In germline, CDR1 is MGHRA, CDR2 YSYEKL. The CDR3 covers 15 residues. The chain's CDR3 is CASSHGQGGNQPQHF. In DNA, the CDR3 is TGCGCCAGCAGCCATGGACAGGGAGGCAATCAGCCCCAGCATTTT.

The rearrangement links TRBV28 to TRBJ2-3; unclear D gene. The CDR3 has 15 residues. Per germline, CDR1 MDHEN and CDR2 SYDVKM. The V end was cut by 0 bases, the J end by 0 bases, with 7 bases between. This chain's CDR3 is CASSLWTASTDTQYF. The CDR3 nucleotides read TGTGCCAGCAGTTTATGGACTGCTAGCACAGATACGCAGTATTTT.

This clone turned up a few times. This sequence joins TRBV10-2 and TRBJ2-1; the D gene is possibly TRBD2 (6 bases). Trimming shortened V by 6 bases and J by 1 base, and 7 bases separated the two germline ends. Germline CDR1 and CDR2: WSHSY and SAAADI. CDR3 size: 13 residues. DNA for the CDR3: TGCGCCAGCAGGGCGGGGTCCTACAATGAGCAGTTCTTC. This codes for CASRAGSYNEQFF.

The chain combines TRBV20-1 with TRBJ2-5, with TRBD2 identical over 7 bases. The germline CDR1 and CDR2 sequences are DFQATT and SNEGSKA (reference sequence). The CDR3 sequence is 11 residues long. Trimming removed 2 bases from V and 9 bases from J; junction bases left unmatched: 3. CDR3 in DNA: TGCAGTGCTAGATCGGCGGGGGCCCAGTACTTC. Translating gives CSARSAGAQYF.

The chain recombines TRBV19 with TRBJ1-4; D may be TRBD1 (6 bases). CDR3 size: 13 residues. Germline CDR1 is LNHDA and CDR2 is SQIVND (reference sequence). Trimming cost V 6 bases and J 14 bases, with 19 bases left between them. The CDR3 loop reads CASRTTSRGPLFF. The CDR3 coding sequence is TGTGCCAGTAGGACCACCTCCAGGGGCCCTCTGTTTTTT.

This chain joins TRBV7-9 and TRBJ2-7; TRBD1 is a possible D gene (5 bases). The V end was cut by 5 bases, the J end by 9 bases, with 20 bases between. This CDR3 spans 14 amino acids. The germline gives CDR1 SEHNR, CDR2 FQNEAQ (reference sequence). CDR3 amino acids: CASSPADIPPRQYF. The CDR3 bases are TGTGCCAGCAGCCCCGCGGACATTCCCCCTCGGCAGTACTTC.

The chain couples TRBV20-1 to TRBJ2-7; TRBD2 agrees at 8 bases. The CDR3 runs to 10 residues. The V gene's germline CDR1 is DFQATT and CDR2 SNEGSKA (reference sequence). Unmatched junction bases numbered 2, after V lost 6 bases and J lost 7 bases. CDR3 region: CSAGTREQYF. In DNA form, the CDR3 reads TGCAGTGCAGGGACTAGGGAGCAGTACTTC.